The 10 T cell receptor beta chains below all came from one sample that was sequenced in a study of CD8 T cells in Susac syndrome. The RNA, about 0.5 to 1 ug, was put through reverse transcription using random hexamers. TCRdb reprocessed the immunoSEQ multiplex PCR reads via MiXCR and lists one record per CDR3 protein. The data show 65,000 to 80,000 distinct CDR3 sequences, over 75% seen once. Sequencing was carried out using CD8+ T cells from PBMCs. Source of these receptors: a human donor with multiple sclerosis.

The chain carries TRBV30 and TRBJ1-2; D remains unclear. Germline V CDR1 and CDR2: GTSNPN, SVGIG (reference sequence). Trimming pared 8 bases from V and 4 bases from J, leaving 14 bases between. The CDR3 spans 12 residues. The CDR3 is CAVNSEPYGYTF. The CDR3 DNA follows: TGTGCCGTAAACAGCGAGCCCTATGGCTACACCTTC.

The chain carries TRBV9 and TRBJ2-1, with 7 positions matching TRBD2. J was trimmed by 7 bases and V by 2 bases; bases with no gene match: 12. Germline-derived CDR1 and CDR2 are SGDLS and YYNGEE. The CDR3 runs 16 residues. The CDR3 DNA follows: TGTGCCAGCAGCGTCGACCCGGGACTACCCGAGAATGAGCAGTTCTTC. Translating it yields CASSVDPGLPENEQFF.

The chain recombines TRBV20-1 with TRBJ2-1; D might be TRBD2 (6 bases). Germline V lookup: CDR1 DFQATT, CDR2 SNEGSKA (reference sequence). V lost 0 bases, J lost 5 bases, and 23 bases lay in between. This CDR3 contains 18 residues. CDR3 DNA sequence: TGCAGTGCTAGAGACAGGGCCCATAGGACTAATCGAAACAATGAGCAGTTCTTC. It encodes CSARDRAHRTNRNNEQFF.

CDR3 DNA: TGTGCCAGCAGTGGCGCCCCCAGGGAGCAGTTCTTC. Translation gives CASSGAPREQFF. The gene calls are TRBV28 and TRBJ2-1; D uncertain. CDR3 length equals 12 residues. Looked up from germline, CDR1 is MDHEN and CDR2 is SYDVKM. V lost 5 bases and J 10 bases, leaving 12 bases between the germline ends.

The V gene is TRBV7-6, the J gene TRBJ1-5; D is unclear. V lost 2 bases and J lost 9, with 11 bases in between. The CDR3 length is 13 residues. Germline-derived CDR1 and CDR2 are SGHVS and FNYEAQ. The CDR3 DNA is TGTGCCAGCAGCTTAATGGCGGAAGGGCCCCAGCATTTT. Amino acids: CASSLMAEGPQHF.

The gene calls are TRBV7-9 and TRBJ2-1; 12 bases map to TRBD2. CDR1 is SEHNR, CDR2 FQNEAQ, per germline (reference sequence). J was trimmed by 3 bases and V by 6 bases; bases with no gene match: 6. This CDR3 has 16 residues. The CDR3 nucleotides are TGTGCCAGCAGTTCGCTAGCGGGGGGGTTCTACAATGAGCAGTTCTTC. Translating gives CASSSLAGGFYNEQFF.

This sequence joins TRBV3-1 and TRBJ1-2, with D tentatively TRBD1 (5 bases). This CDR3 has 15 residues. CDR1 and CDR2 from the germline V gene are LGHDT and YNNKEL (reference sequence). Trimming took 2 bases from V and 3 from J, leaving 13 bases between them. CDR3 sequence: CASSQSGQGHYGYTF. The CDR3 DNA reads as TGTGCCAGCAGCCAATCGGGGCAGGGACACTATGGCTACACCTTC.

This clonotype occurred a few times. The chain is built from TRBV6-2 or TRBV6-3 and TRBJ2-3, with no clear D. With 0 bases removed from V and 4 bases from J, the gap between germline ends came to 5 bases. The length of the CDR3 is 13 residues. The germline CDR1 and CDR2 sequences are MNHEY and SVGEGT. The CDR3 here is CASSYSAADTQYF. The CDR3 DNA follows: TGTGCCAGCAGTTACTCGGCGGCAGATACGCAGTATTTT.

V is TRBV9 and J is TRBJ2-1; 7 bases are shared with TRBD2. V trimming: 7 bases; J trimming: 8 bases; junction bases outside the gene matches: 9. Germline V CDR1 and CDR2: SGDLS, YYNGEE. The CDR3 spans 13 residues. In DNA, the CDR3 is TGTGCCAGCCAAAATAGCGGGTGGGATGAGCAGTTCTTC. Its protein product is CASQNSGWDEQFF.

DNA of the CDR3: TGTGCCAGCAACCCACGGGGGACTGAAGCTTTCTTT. This translates into CASNPRGTEAFF. The chain links TRBV3-1 to TRBJ1-1; a possible D gene is TRBD1 (5 bases). Germline values: CDR1 LGHDT, CDR2 YNNKEL (reference sequence). The CDR3 spans 12 residues. Trimming took 7 bases from V and 5 from J, leaving 11 bases between them.